Shown below are 27 T cell receptor beta chains from a single sample sequenced in a study of shared clonotypes between healthy human individuals. The method was immunoSEQ multiplex PCR; TCRdb's version includes in-frame clones alone and lacks a portion of them. The sample shows 600,000 to 700,000 clones, more than 70% of them seen only once. The sample was memory CD4+ T cells sorted from blood. Indicated subset: CD45RA-negative fraction. All receptors derive from a woman in her 30s in good health.

Points on this clone: The same CDR3 can be traced to other DNA sequences in this sample. V and J are TRBV5-4 and TRBJ2-5; no clear D gene. The CDR3 totals 13 residues. V dropped 0 bases and J dropped 2 bases, with 5 bases sitting between them. Germline CDR1 reads SGHNT; CDR2 reads YYREEE (reference sequence). CDR3 in amino acids: CASSLGPQETQYF. For the CDR3, the DNA is TGTGCCAGCAGCTTGGGTCCTCAAGAGACCCAGTACTTC.

This chain links TRBV18 with TRBJ1-4, with 8 nucleotides matching TRBD1. V dropped 3 bases and J dropped 4; count of bases not matched to a gene: 4. Germline CDR1 KGHSH, CDR2 LQKENI. This CDR3 is 15 amino acids long. CDR3 DNA: TGTGCCAGCTCACCTCAGGGGGCAGTTAATGAAAAACTGTTTTTT. This sequence encodes CASSPQGAVNEKLFF.

As regards this clone: A far larger clone is just one base off, so this is likely a read error. In the same sample, other DNA sequences code for this CDR3. The gene calls are TRBV27 and TRBJ2-3, with 7 bases lining up with TRBD2. CDR1 MNHEY and CDR2 SMNVEV come from the germline V gene (reference sequence). The CDR3 has 15 residues. V gave up 3 bases and J gave up 9 bases; unmatched junction bases: 12. The CDR3 DNA follows: TGTGCCAGCAGTTTTATGGTAGCGGGTACGGACACGCAGTATTTT. Translating gives CASSFMVAGTDTQYF.

This clone was seen a handful of times. Here the CDR3 reads CASSTPPTGSGIFNEQFF. The CDR3 region has the DNA TGTGCCAGCAGTACCCCCCCTACGGGTAGCGGGATATTCAATGAGCAGTTCTTC. The chain is built from TRBV28 and TRBJ2-1; 8 nucleotides line up with TRBD2. The CDR3 runs 18 residues. The germline V gene has CDR1 MDHEN and CDR2 SYDVKM. Losses at the gene ends were 5 bases for V and 6 bases for J; bases not matched to a gene: 18.

This chain uses TRBV28 with TRBJ1-1; TRBD1 aligns across 8 bases. The CDR3 runs to 14 residues. In germline, CDR1 is MDHEN, CDR2 SYDVKM. V was clipped by 5 bases and J by 4 bases; unmatched bases: 6. CDR3 nucleotide sequence: TGTGCCAGCAGTGGGACAGGCCTTCGCACTGAAGCTTTCTTT. Its translation is CASSGTGLRTEAFF.

The rearrangement uses TRBV6-1 and TRBJ2-3; TRBD1 aligns across 12 bases. This CDR3 has 16 amino acids. Trimming took 2 bases from V and 10 from J; bases not matched to a gene: 10. In germline, CDR1 is MNHNS, CDR2 SASEGT. The CDR3 nucleotides read TGTGCCAGCAGTGAATACCCGGGACAGGGGGCTACGGCGCAGTATTTT. It yields the protein CASSEYPGQGATAQYF.

The rearrangement links TRBV27 to TRBJ1-1; D may be TRBD1 (5 bases). Germline V gene lookup returns CDR1 MNHEY and CDR2 SMNVEV (reference sequence). CDR3 size: 19 residues. Trimming stripped 5 bases from V and 0 bases from J, with 25 bases between. The CDR3 is CASSQWFMDTRILNTEAFF. CDR3 DNA sequence: TGTGCCAGCAGTCAGTGGTTCATGGACACACGGATATTGAACACTGAAGCTTTCTTT.

The V gene is TRBV29-1, the J gene TRBJ2-7, with D unclear. The CDR3 spans 11 residues. CDR1 is SQVTM and CDR2 is ANQGSEA in the germline V gene. The V gene lost 2 bases and the J gene lost 2 bases, with 4 bases spanning the gap. The CDR3 DNA reads TGCAGCGTTGAACTCACCTACGAGCAGTACTTC. Its translation: CSVELTYEQYF.

This clone was seen a handful of times. CDR3: CASSEQGRTYNEQFF. DNA for the CDR3: TGTGCCAGCAGTGAACAGGGCAGGACCTACAATGAGCAGTTCTTC. This chain uses TRBV6-1 with TRBJ2-1; D is possibly TRBD1 (5 bases). The CDR3 loop spans 15 amino acids. Looked up from germline, CDR1 is MNHNS and CDR2 is SASEGT. Trimming removed 2 bases at V and 2 bases at J, with 10 bases between.

The chain has TRBV5-1 and TRBJ2-1; D unclear. CDR3 size: 13 residues. Deletions cut 4 bases from V and 2 bases from J, with 7 bases between. The germline V gene encodes CDR1 SGHRS and CDR2 YFSETQ. CDR3 amino acids: CASSRLTYNEQFF. As DNA, the CDR3 is TGCGCCAGCAGCCGATTGACCTACAATGAGCAGTTCTTC.

This clone was counted once. The chain employs TRBV5-1 and TRBJ2-1; tentatively, D is TRBD2 (5 bases). The ends were cut back, 6 bases at V and 5 bases at J, with 12 bases in the middle. Germline V lookup: CDR1 SGHRS, CDR2 YFSETQ. This CDR3 region has 13 residues. The CDR3 DNA reads as TGCGCCAGCACCGCGTGGGGAGACAATGAGCAGTTCTTC. The encoded protein is CASTAWGDNEQFF.

This clone was detected only a few times. The chain has TRBV9 and TRBJ2-1; D unclear. The CDR3 loop spans 16 amino acids. V gave up 2 bases and J gave up 3 bases, with 15 bases separating them. The V gene's germline CDR1 is SGDLS and CDR2 YYNGEE. The DNA for the CDR3 is TGTGCCAGCAGCGTTGTAACCCGAAACGACTACAATGAGCAGTTCTTC. The encoded protein is CASSVVTRNDYNEQFF. The complete variable domain, with remaining parts taken from reference TRBV9 and TRBJ2-1, reads DSGVTQTPKHLITATGQRVTLRCSPRSGDLSVYWYQQSLDQGLQFLIQYYNGEERAKGNILERFSAQQFPDLHSELNLSSLELGDSALYFCASSVVTRNDYNEQFFGPGTRLTVL.

This clone has more than one count but fewer than ten. The CDR3 nucleotides read TGTGCCAGTACAGGGACCCGCAATCAGCCCCAGCATTTT. Encoded protein: CASTGTRNQPQHF. The chain joins TRBV28 to TRBJ1-5; D might be TRBD1 (6 bases). The CDR3 runs 13 residues. In germline, CDR1 is MDHEN, CDR2 SYDVKM. The V and J ends lost 9 bases and 2 bases respectively, with 11 bases between them.

The rearrangement links TRBV28 to TRBJ2-5; D may match TRBD1 or TRBD2 (5 bases each). The CDR3 contains 14 residues. Trimming left V 6 bases short and J 11 bases short, with 22 bases between. Looked up from germline, CDR1 is MDHEN and CDR2 is SYDVKM. The DNA of the CDR3 is TGTGCCAGCAGGGACCCGGGACGGAGGAGAGAGCAGTACTTC. Its protein product is CASRDPGRRREQYF.

The CDR3 DNA sequence: TGTGCCAGCAGCTTAGGGGCCAACTCTGGGGCCAACGTCCTGACTTTC. Translating gives CASSLGANSGANVLTF. The chain combines TRBV7-8 with TRBJ2-6; D gene ambiguous. This CDR3 is built from 16 residues. The V and J ends lost 1 base and 0 bases respectively, with 7 bases between them. Germline CDR1 is SGHVS and CDR2 is FQNEAQ. The entire variable domain, with the rest obtained from reference TRBV7-8 and TRBJ2-6, is as follows: GAGVSQSPRYKVAKRGQDVALRCDPISGHVSLFWYQQALGQGPEFLTYFQNEAQLDKSGLPSDRFFAERPEGSVSTLKIQRTQQEDSAVYLCASSLGANSGANVLTFGAGSRLTVL.

In its sample, this clone was seen many times. The chain joins TRBV14 to TRBJ1-1; D is undetermined. There are 13 residues in the CDR3. Germline V CDR1 and CDR2: SGHDN, FVKESK. Between the trimmed V and J ends, which lost 2 bases and 3 bases, there was a span of 7 bases. The CDR3 protein is CASSQNGDTEAFF. The CDR3 DNA reads TGTGCCAGCAGCCAAAACGGGGACACTGAAGCTTTCTTT.

V is TRBV5-1 and J is TRBJ2-2; D not resolved. CDR3 size: 16 residues. V was trimmed by 2 bases and J by 1 base, leaving 12 bases between them. CDR1 is SGHRS and CDR2 is YFSETQ in the germline V gene. DNA of the CDR3: TGCGCCAGCAGCTTACCCACAGCTCGGAACACCGGGGAGCTGTTTTTT. Its protein is CASSLPTARNTGELFF. Drawing the rest from reference TRBV5-1 and TRBJ2-2, the complete variable domain is KAGVTQTPRYLIKTRGQQVTLSCSPISGHRSVSWYQQTPGQGLQFLFEYFSETQRNKGNFPGRFSGRQFSNSRSEMNVSTLELGDSALYLCASSLPTARNTGELFFGEGSRLTVL.

This clone has a handful of counts. The chain joins TRBV5-1 to TRBJ2-2; the D is unclear. This CDR3 contains 14 residues. Germline V CDR1 and CDR2: SGHRS, YFSETQ. V lost 3 bases to trimming and J lost 7 bases, with 13 bases between them. The CDR3 nucleotides are TGCGCCAGCAGCTACCAACCTGGAAACGGGGAGCTGTTTTTT. This encodes CASSYQPGNGELFF. Complete variable domain (other parts from reference TRBV5-1 and TRBJ2-2): KAGVTQTPRYLIKTRGQQVTLSCSPISGHRSVSWYQQTPGQGLQFLFEYFSETQRNKGNFPGRFSGRQFSNSRSEMNVSTLELGDSALYLCASSYQPGNGELFFGEGSRLTVL.

The rearrangement joins TRBV15 to TRBJ1-1; D is unclear. V lost 1 base, J lost 7 bases, and 7 bases lay in between. The CDR3 extends over 12 amino acids. CDR1 and CDR2 (germline): LNHNV, YYDKDF (reference sequence). The CDR3 DNA follows: TGTGCCACCAGCAGAGTAGGGTTTGAAGCTTTCTTT. Residues: CATSRVGFEAFF.

This clone was found a few times. The chain carries TRBV7-2 and TRBJ2-2, with D unresolved. CDR3 size: 12 residues. Germline V CDR1 and CDR2: SGHTA, FQGNSA. V lost 0 bases to trimming and J lost 7 bases, with 3 bases between them. The CDR3 coding sequence is TGTGCCAGCAGCTTAGCTCTCGGGGAGCTGTTTTTT. Translating it yields CASSLALGELFF.

The V and J genes are TRBV6-1 and TRBJ1-1; D is uncertain. Germline CDR1 is MNHNS and CDR2 is SASEGT. Deletions cut 8 bases from V and 1 base from J, with 17 bases between. CDR3 length: 15 residues. The CDR3 sequence: CASQRQTRANTEAFF. DNA of the CDR3: TGTGCCAGCCAGCGTCAAACTCGGGCGAACACTGAAGCTTTCTTT.

The gene calls are TRBV4-1 and TRBJ1-2, with D unresolved. Germline CDR1 and CDR2: MGHRA and YSYEKL. Trimming took off 5 bases at V and 7 bases at J, with 20 bases between the two ends. The CDR3 sequence is 15 residues long. This CDR3 reads CASSSVDRQSGGYTF. In DNA, the CDR3 is TGCGCCAGCAGCAGCGTGGACCGACAATCGGGTGGCTACACCTTC.

The rearrangement links TRBV6-6 to TRBJ1-1; no clear D. The CDR3 runs to 13 residues. The germline CDR1 and CDR2 sequences are MNHNY and SVGAGI (reference sequence). V lost 8 bases and J lost 6, with 16 bases in between. The CDR3 coding sequence is TGTGCCAGCTCTGGCCAGGCTCCATCTGAAGCTTTCTTT. It codes for CASSGQAPSEAFF.

This clone was seen many times. The chain recombines TRBV7-6 with TRBJ1-1; D not resolved. In germline, CDR1 is SGHVS, CDR2 FNYEAQ. V lost 5 bases, J lost 2 bases, and 12 bases lay in between. The CDR3 runs to 14 residues. The CDR3 is CASSPSSSNTEAFF. CDR3 DNA sequence: TGTGCCAGCAGCCCCTCCAGCAGTAACACTGAAGCTTTCTTT.

This chain joins TRBV27 and TRBJ1-5, with 7 nucleotides matching TRBD1. The CDR3 is made up of 14 amino acids. The V and J ends lost 9 bases and 0 bases, in that order; junction bases with no gene match: 5. The V gene's germline CDR1 is MNHEY and CDR2 SMNVEV (reference sequence). This CDR3 is CASSTGLSNQPQHF. Written as DNA, the CDR3 is TGTGCCAGTTCGACAGGGCTTAGCAATCAGCCCCAGCATTTT.

This clone was seen once. The chain is built from TRBV19 and TRBJ2-6, with 7 bases aligning to TRBD1. V gave up 8 bases and J gave up 1 base; unmatched junction bases: 8. This CDR3 is 16 amino acids long. CDR1 LNHDA and CDR2 SQIVND come from the germline V gene (reference sequence). DNA of the CDR3: TGTGCCAGTCGTTTAGGGGGCCTATCTGGGGCCAACGTCCTGACTTTC. It codes for CASRLGGLSGANVLTF.

This clone has ten or more counts. Different DNA sequences within this sample yield the same CDR3. The chain recombines TRBV5-4 with TRBJ2-5; D gene ambiguous. The CDR3 runs 12 residues. Germline values: CDR1 SGHNT, CDR2 YYREEE (reference sequence). V gave up 0 bases and J gave up 3 bases, with 3 bases separating them. The CDR3 protein is CASSLDEETQYF. For the CDR3, the DNA is TGTGCCAGCAGCTTGGATGAAGAGACCCAGTACTTC.